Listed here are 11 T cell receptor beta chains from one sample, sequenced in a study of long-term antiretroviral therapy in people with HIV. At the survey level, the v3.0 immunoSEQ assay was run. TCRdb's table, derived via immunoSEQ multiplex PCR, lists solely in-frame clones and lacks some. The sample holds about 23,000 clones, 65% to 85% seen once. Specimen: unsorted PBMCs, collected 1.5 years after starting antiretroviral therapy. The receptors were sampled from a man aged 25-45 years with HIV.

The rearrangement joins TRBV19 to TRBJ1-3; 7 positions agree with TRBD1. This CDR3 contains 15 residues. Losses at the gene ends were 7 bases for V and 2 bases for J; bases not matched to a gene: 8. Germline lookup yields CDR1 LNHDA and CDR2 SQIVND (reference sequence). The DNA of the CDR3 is TGTGCCAGTACAAATAGAGGGGGCGCTGGAAACACCATATATTTT. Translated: CASTNRGGAGNTIYF.

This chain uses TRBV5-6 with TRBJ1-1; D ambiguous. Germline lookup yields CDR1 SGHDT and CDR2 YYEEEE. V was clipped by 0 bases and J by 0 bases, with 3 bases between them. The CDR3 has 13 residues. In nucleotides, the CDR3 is TGTGCCAGCAGCTTGGTAGTGAACACTGAAGCTTTCTTT. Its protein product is CASSLVVNTEAFF.

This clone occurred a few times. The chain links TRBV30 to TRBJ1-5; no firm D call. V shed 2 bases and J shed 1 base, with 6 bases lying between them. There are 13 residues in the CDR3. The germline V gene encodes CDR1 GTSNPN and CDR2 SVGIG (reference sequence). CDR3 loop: CAWSPGSNQPQHF. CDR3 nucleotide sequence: TGTGCCTGGAGTCCCGGGAGCAATCAGCCCCAGCATTTT.

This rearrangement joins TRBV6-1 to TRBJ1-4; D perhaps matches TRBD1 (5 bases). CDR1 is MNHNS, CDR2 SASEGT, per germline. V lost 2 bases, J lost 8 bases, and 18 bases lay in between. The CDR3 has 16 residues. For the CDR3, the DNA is TGTGCCAGCAGTGAATATGGGGCGGTCGCGGAGGAAAAACTGTTTTTT. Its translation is CASSEYGAVAEEKLFF.

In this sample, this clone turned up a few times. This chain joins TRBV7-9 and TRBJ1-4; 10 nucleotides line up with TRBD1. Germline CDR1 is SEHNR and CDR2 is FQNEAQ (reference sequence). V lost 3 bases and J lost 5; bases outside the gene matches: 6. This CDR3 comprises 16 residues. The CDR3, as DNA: TGTGCCAGCAGCTTCGGGACAGGGGCATTGAATGAAAAACTGTTTTTT. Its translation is CASSFGTGALNEKLFF.

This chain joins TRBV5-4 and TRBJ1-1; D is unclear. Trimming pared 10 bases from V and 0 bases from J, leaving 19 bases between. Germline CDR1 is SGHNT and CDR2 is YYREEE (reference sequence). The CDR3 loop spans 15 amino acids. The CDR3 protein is CAVQPGGSLNTEAFF. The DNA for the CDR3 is TGTGCCGTACAACCTGGCGGCAGCTTGAACACTGAAGCTTTCTTT.

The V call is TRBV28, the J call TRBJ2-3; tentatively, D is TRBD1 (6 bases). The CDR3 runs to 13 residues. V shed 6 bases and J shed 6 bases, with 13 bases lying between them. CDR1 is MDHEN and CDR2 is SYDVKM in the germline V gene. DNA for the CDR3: TGTGCCAGCAGCCTACAGGGCTCCGATACGCAGTATTTT. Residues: CASSLQGSDTQYF.

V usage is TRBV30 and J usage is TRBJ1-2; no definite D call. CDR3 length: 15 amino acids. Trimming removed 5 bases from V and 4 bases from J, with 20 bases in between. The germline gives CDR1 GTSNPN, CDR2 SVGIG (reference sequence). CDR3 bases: TGTGCCTGGGGAAGAGTCGGCATTTCCCCCTATGGCTACACCTTC. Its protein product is CAWGRVGISPYGYTF.

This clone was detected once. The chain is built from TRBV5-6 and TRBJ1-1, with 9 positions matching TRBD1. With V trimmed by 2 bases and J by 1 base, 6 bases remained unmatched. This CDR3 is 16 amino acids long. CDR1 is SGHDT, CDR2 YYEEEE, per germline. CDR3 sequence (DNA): TGTGCCAGCAGCTTAAACAGGGGGCGTCGGAACACTGAAGCTTTCTTT. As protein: CASSLNRGRRNTEAFF.

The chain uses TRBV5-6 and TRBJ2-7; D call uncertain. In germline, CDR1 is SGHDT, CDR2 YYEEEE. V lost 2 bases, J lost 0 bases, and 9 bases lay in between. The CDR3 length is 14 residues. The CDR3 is CASSFSIPSYEQYF. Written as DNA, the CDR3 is TGTGCCAGCAGCTTTAGCATTCCCTCCTACGAGCAGTACTTC.

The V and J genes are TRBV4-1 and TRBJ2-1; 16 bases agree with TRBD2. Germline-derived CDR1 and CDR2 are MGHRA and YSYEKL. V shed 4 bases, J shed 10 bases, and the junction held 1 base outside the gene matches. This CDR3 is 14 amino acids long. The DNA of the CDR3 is TGCGCCAGCAGCCGGGGACTAGCGGGGGGGGAGCAGTTCTTC. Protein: CASSRGLAGGEQFF.